This is a list of T cell receptor beta chains from one sample in a study of beta chain features in type 1 diabetes. Generated by immunoSEQ multiplex PCR, the TCRdb table keeps only in-frame clones and is missing some. The sample shows approximately 150,000 clones, about 13% of them seen only once. Material: central memory CD4+ T cells from blood. The receptor set was obtained from a man aged 18 to 29 with type 1 diabetes. Both conserved end residues are part of each CDR3. D genes are given only for firm matches. Size values are once, few and many counts, or a class for expanded clones, and some rows have none.

DNA	CDR3	size	V	length	D	J
TGTGCCAGCAGCTCCGCGGGGGCCTCCTACAATGAGCAGTTCTTC	CASSSAGASYNEQFF	.	TRBV7-3	15	.	TRBJ2-1
TGTGCCAGCTCACCACCGGAGGGATATGGCTACACCTTC	CASSPPEGYGYTF	once	TRBV18	13	.	TRBJ1-2
TGTGCCTGGAGTGTATTGGAGGGAGAAGGAGCTTTCTTT	CAWSVLEGEGAFF	.	TRBV30	13	.	TRBJ1-1
TGTGCCTGGAGCCGGTCGAACACTGAAGCTTTCTTT	CAWSRSNTEAFF	many	TRBV30	12	.	TRBJ1-1
TGTGCCAGCAGCCCGGGGACAGGGGGCACAGATACGCAGTATTTT	CASSPGTGGTDTQYF	.	TRBV5-8	15	TRBD1	TRBJ2-3
TGCAGCGGCGCCGCGCAACTCTCTGGAAACACCATATATTTT	CSGAAQLSGNTIYF	few	TRBV29-1	14	.	TRBJ1-3
TGTGCCAGCAGCTTAGAAGCGGCCGCCTCTAACTATGGCTACACCTTC	CASSLEAAASNYGYTF	.	TRBV7-2	16	.	TRBJ1-2
TGTGCCAGCAGCGGAGGCAATCAGCCCCAGCATTTT	CASSGGNQPQHF	.	TRBV28	12	.	TRBJ1-5
TGTGCCAGCAGGAGGGGCAGGGCGGCCGGCGAGCAGTACTTC	CASRRGRAAGEQYF	few	TRBV7-2	14	.	TRBJ2-7
TGTGCCAGCTCACCGGGACAGGGGGCCTACGAGCAGTACTTC	CASSPGQGAYEQYF	few	TRBV18	14	TRBD1	TRBJ2-7
TGTGCCAGCAGCCGACTGAGGGACACCACCGGGGAGCTGTTTTTT	CASSRLRDTTGELFF	few	TRBV6-5	15	.	TRBJ2-2
TGTGCCAGCAGGCCCGAAGATGAAAAACTGTTTTTT	CASRPEDEKLFF	.	TRBV2	12	.	TRBJ1-4
TGCGCCAGCACGGGATACAATGAGCAGTTCTTC	CASTGYNEQFF	.	TRBV5-1	11	.	TRBJ2-1
TGTGCCAGCAGTGATCCCGGGACAGGGGGGATCGATGAGCAGTTCTTC	CASSDPGTGGIDEQFF	.	TRBV25-1	16	TRBD1	TRBJ2-1
TGTGCCAGCAGTCGGACAGGGAATAACTATGGCTACACCTTC	CASSRTGNNYGYTF	.	TRBV27	14	TRBD1	TRBJ1-2
TGCAGCGTTGTGGGTCTTCAGAATGAGCAGTTCTTC	CSVVGLQNEQFF	few	TRBV29-1	12	.	TRBJ2-1
TGTGCCTGGACCCCCAAGTTGGGCTCTGGAAACACCATATATTTT	CAWTPKLGSGNTIYF	few	TRBV30	15	.	TRBJ1-3
TGCGCCAGCAGCGGACAGACCGACTATGGCTACACCTTC	CASSGQTDYGYTF	few	TRBV5-1	13	.	TRBJ1-2
TGTGCCAGCAGCCAAGCAGGGATCAGCTCCTACGAGCAGTACTTC	CASSQAGISSYEQYF	.	TRBV4-2	15	.	TRBJ2-7
TGTGCCAGCAGCTTAGGTGGAACCGACCCCACTTCACCCCTCCACTTT	CASSLGGTDPTSPLHF	.	TRBV7-9	16	.	TRBJ1-6
TGTGCCATCAGTGAGAGGGCGATGGGGATCACTGAAGCTTTCTTT	CAISERAMGITEAFF	.	TRBV10-3	15	.	TRBJ1-1